What follows describes a single T cell receptor beta chain. As processed by the authors: Reference gene primer amplification in the assay estimated nucleated cell counts. Generated by immunoSEQ multiplex PCR, the TCRdb table keeps only in-frame clones and is missing some. For V, J and clone size, that table is used; D and trimming come from the DNA. The data show 500,000 to 600,000 clones, roughly nine tenths seen once. Germline CDR1 reads MDHEN; CDR2 reads SYDVKM. V lost 2 bases to trimming and J lost 5 bases, with 9 bases between them. This CDR3 contains 13 residues. The sample belongs to a study of blood T cell repertoires in COVID-19.

The sample comprised peripheral blood. The sequence derives from a woman between 45 and 60 years old with COVID-19, enrolled during active disease. V and J are TRBV28 and TRBJ1-2; D remains ambiguous. CDR3 in DNA: TGTGCCAGCAGTTTAGCACATATGTATGGCTACACCTTC. This translates into CASSLAHMYGYTF.